This T cell receptor beta chain was sequenced for a study of T cell repertoires in cytomegalovirus infection (dated by TCRdb to the late 2010s). About the full investigation: Because public TCR beta signatures pointed to carriage of CMV infection together with the matching HLA type, the HLA type of each donor mattered for the analysis.

The germline V and J ends show losses of 0 bases and 6 bases respectively, and no gene match explains 9 bases of the junction. For CDR1 and CDR2, the germline V gene lists MNHEY and SVGAGI. The CDR3 covers 17 residues, taking in both the cysteine and the phenylalanine. CDR3 DNA is the only sequence kept; it has 51 bases, read in frame from the first base. The paper as a whole reports these results and caveats: In the ex vivo response, HLA-C-restricted CMV-specific TCR beta clonotypes were dominant, and in two of eight donors the single most frequent clonotype came from this HLA-C-restricted group. Cumulative frequency of public TCR beta family members discriminated carriers of CMV infection plus the relevant HLA type in this cohort and an independent approximately 370-donor cohort.

The listed sequencing device is Illumina HiSeq 1500. In-frame beta chains were kept once TCRdb had trimmed the public reads at Q25 with fastp and called clones with MiXCR. For every CDR3 protein sequence, its rows merge into one entry that carries the most common genes and DNA. The sample profile shows fewer than 550,000 distinct CDR3 sequences; about 17% of them were found once. Together, the top ten hold about 24% of the sample. This clonotype was counted many times. Which antigen it targets is not known. The input lacks base qualities; no much larger clone sits a single base away. Sequenced input: CD8+ T cells from PBMCs. The chain couples TRBV6-5 to TRBJ2-2, with 8 central nucleotides matching TRBD2. The clonotype originates from a human donor in good health (CMV status not recorded). Some clones in this sample may be carry-over from other donors' samples. The sequenced DNA: TGTGCCAGCAGTTACTCGAAAGGACTAGCAGTCGCCGGGGAGCTGTTTTTT. Its product reads: CASSYSKGLAVAGELFF.